The 26 T cell receptor beta chains below all came from one sample that was sequenced in a study of T cell responses to AZD1222 COVID-19 vaccine. Generated by immunoSEQ multiplex PCR, the TCRdb table keeps only in-frame clones and is missing some. The data hold approximately 89,000 clones, with around nine tenths observed a single time. The starting material was peripheral blood, obtained on day 0 of AZD1222 vaccination. The receptors stem from an adult in good health.

The V and J genes are TRBV25-1 and TRBJ2-7; D is unresolved. The CDR3 spans 12 residues. The germline gives CDR1 MGHDK, CDR2 SYGVNS. The ends were cut back, 1 base at V and 4 bases at J, with 5 bases in the middle. This CDR3 reads CASSESGYEQYF. In DNA form, the CDR3 reads TGTGCCAGCAGTGAATCCGGGTACGAGCAGTACTTC.

This chain links TRBV5-1 with TRBJ2-2; a weak D match, TRBD1 (6 bases). The germline V and J ends were trimmed by 0 bases and 0 bases, with 12 bases remaining between them. From germline, CDR1 is SGHRS and CDR2 YFSETQ. This CDR3 has 17 amino acids. The CDR3 sequence: CASSLGHRDTNTGELFF. In nucleotides, the CDR3 is TGCGCCAGCAGCTTGGGCCACAGGGACACGAACACCGGGGAGCTGTTTTTT.

This clone came up a few times. The rearrangement uses TRBV20-1 and TRBJ1-2; D may be TRBD1 (5 bases). The CDR3 runs 12 residues. The V end lost 3 bases, the J end lost 4 bases, and 9 bases lay between the germline ends. Germline V gives CDR1 DFQATT, CDR2 SNEGSKA (reference sequence). The CDR3 loop is CSASGTSYGYTF. The CDR3 region has the DNA TGCAGTGCTAGTGGGACTTCCTATGGCTACACCTTC.

The chain couples TRBV7-9 to TRBJ1-3; D remains ambiguous. Trimming took off 2 bases at V and 6 bases at J, with 8 bases between the two ends. The germline gives CDR1 SEHNR, CDR2 FQNEAQ (reference sequence). CDR3 length equals 13 residues. The CDR3 here is CASSLYGKNTIYF. The CDR3 region has the DNA TGTGCCAGCAGCTTATACGGGAAAAACACCATATATTTT.

The V and J genes are TRBV9 and TRBJ2-6; no definite D call. V dropped 0 bases and J dropped 4 bases, with 11 bases sitting between them. The germline V gene encodes CDR1 SGDLS and CDR2 YYNGEE. This CDR3 is 16 amino acids long. The CDR3, as DNA: TGTGCCAGCAGCGTAGGTGGCGTCCGGGGGGCCAACGTCCTGACTTTC. Amino acid sequence: CASSVGGVRGANVLTF.

This clone occurred a few times. This chain joins TRBV6-5 and TRBJ2-7; D remains ambiguous. The CDR3 spans 11 residues. Germline V lookup: CDR1 MNHEY, CDR2 SVGAGI. Between the trimmed V and J ends, which lost 8 bases and 3 bases, there was a span of 8 bases. CDR3 nucleotide sequence: TGTGCCAGCGTACAAATCTACGAGCAGTACTTC. It translates to CASVQIYEQYF.

The genes are TRBV12-2 and TRBJ1-6. TRBV12-2 is classified as a pseudogene. The CDR3 extends over 15 amino acids. DNA for the CDR3: TGTGCAGTAACACCGGAGGGATCCTATAATTCACCCCTCCACTTT. Protein product: CAVTPEGSYNSPLHF.

V gene TRBV6-2 or TRBV6-3 combines with J gene TRBJ2-2; TRBD1 is a possible D gene (5 bases). V shed 0 bases and J shed 9 bases, with 23 bases lying between them. The CDR3 covers 18 residues. CDR1 is MNHEY and CDR2 is SVGEGT in the germline V gene. This CDR3 is CASSYSNFQGTVIRELFF. CDR3 nucleotides: TGTGCCAGCAGTTACTCGAATTTCCAGGGTACGGTTATCCGGGAGCTGTTTTTT.

V gene TRBV7-9 combines with J gene TRBJ1-1; perhaps TRBD1 as D (5 bases). Germline CDR1 SEHNR, CDR2 FQNEAQ (reference sequence). Trimming shortened V by 4 bases and J by 0 bases, and 12 bases separated the two germline ends. This CDR3 region has 15 residues. The CDR3 DNA is TGTGCCAGCAGCTCGTCCGGGACCTTGAACACTGAAGCTTTCTTT. Its protein product is CASSSSGTLNTEAFF.

The chain recombines TRBV5-1 with TRBJ2-7; D is undetermined. Trimming took off 0 bases at V and 7 bases at J, with 14 bases between the two ends. The CDR3 consists of 14 residues. Germline V gives CDR1 SGHRS, CDR2 YFSETQ. CDR3 sequence: CASSLVDGFGEQYF. Here the CDR3 DNA reads TGCGCCAGCAGCTTGGTGGACGGCTTTGGGGAGCAGTACTTC.

The chain couples TRBV2 to TRBJ1-1, with 10 bases lining up with TRBD1. CDR1 SNHLY and CDR2 FYNNEI come from the germline V gene. The CDR3 is 16 residues long. V was clipped by 8 bases and J by 1 base; unmatched bases: 10. CDR3 in amino acids: CASFSRDRGWNTEAFF. The DNA of the CDR3 is TGTGCCAGCTTTTCCCGGGACAGGGGTTGGAACACTGAAGCTTTCTTT.

The chain couples TRBV28 to TRBJ1-5; 10 nucleotides line up with TRBD1. Per the germline V gene, CDR1 is MDHEN and CDR2 is SYDVKM. The ends lost 10 bases at V and 4 bases at J; junction bases unmatched: 10. The CDR3 loop spans 15 amino acids. As DNA, the CDR3 is TGTGCCACTACGAGACAGGGGGCGGGTAATCAGCCCCAGCATTTT. Translating it yields CATTRQGAGNQPQHF.

For the CDR3, the DNA is TGTGCCAGCGGAAGTCCGGGGTCAGATACGCAGTATTTT. This gives the protein CASGSPGSDTQYF. The chain recombines TRBV11-3 with TRBJ2-3; maybe TRBD2 (5 bases). Trimming pared 8 bases from V and 4 bases from J, leaving 13 bases between. This CDR3 region has 13 residues. CDR1 is SGHNT, CDR2 YENEEA, per germline. Full variable domain (outside the CDR3, taken from reference TRBV11-3 and TRBJ2-3): EAGVVQSPRYKIIEKKQPVAFWCNPISGHNTLYWYLQNLGQGPELLIRYENEEAVDDSQLPKDRFSAERLKGVDSTLKIQPAELGDSAVYLCASGSPGSDTQYFGPGTRLTVL.

The V gene is TRBV7-2, the J gene TRBJ1-2, with D tentatively TRBD1 (5 bases). Germline values: CDR1 SGHTA, CDR2 FQGNSA. This CDR3 comprises 13 residues. Trimming left V 1 base short and J 3 bases short, with 6 bases between. The CDR3 nucleotides read TGTGCCAGCAGCTTAGGGGGGTACTATGGCTACACCTTC. Translation gives CASSLGGYYGYTF.

The chain links TRBV30 to TRBJ1-3; D unclear. CDR1 and CDR2 from the germline V gene are GTSNPN and SVGIG (reference sequence). CDR3 size: 12 residues. Trimming stripped 4 bases from V and 7 bases from J, with 11 bases between. The CDR3 DNA reads TGTGCCTGGACCACGAGAGGTAACACCATATATTTT. As protein: CAWTTRGNTIYF.

The rearrangement uses TRBV7-8 and TRBJ2-7, with 9 bases that match TRBD1. The V segment lost 4 bases and the J segment 1 base; nucleotides outside the gene matches: 5. The length of the CDR3 is 15 residues. In germline, CDR1 is SGHVS, CDR2 FQNEAQ. The DNA of the CDR3 is TGTGCCAGCAGCTCGGCCGGGACAGGGTCCTACGAGCAGTACTTC. Its protein is CASSSAGTGSYEQYF.

This chain uses TRBV19 with TRBJ2-3, with D hard to call. Germline CDR1 reads LNHDA; CDR2 reads SQIVND (reference sequence). The CDR3 has 12 amino acids. Between the trimmed V and J ends, which lost 0 bases and 6 bases, there was a span of 4 bases. This CDR3 is CASSIDRDTQYF. The CDR3 DNA is TGTGCCAGTAGTATAGATCGGGATACGCAGTATTTT.

The genes are TRBV5-4 and TRBJ2-1, with TRBD1 identical over 7 bases. V shed 4 bases and J 8 bases; nucleotides not matched to a gene: 12. The CDR3 runs to 15 residues. The germline CDR1 and CDR2 sequences are SGHNT and YYREEE (reference sequence). The CDR3 coding sequence is TGTGCCAGCAGCACACCCCGACAGGGTAGGCATGAGCAGTTCTTC. It yields the protein CASSTPRQGRHEQFF.

V and J are TRBV5-4 and TRBJ2-3, with 8 bases identical to TRBD2. The CDR3 spans 16 residues. In germline, CDR1 is SGHNT, CDR2 YYREEE (reference sequence). Trimming cost V 4 bases and J 4 bases; bases outside gene matches: 11. CDR3 DNA: TGTGCCAGCAGCGGTCCCCCAGCGGGGGAGGCAGATACGCAGTATTTT. Its translation: CASSGPPAGEADTQYF.

V gene TRBV4-1 combines with J gene TRBJ1-6; 7 bases align to TRBD1. With 2 bases clipped from V and 8 bases from J, the junction kept 6 bases outside the gene matches. Per the germline V gene, CDR1 is MGHRA and CDR2 is YSYEKL. This CDR3 region has 15 residues. The CDR3 DNA is TGCGCCAGCAGCCAACAGACAGGGTCCCATTCACCCCTCCACTTT. Translating it yields CASSQQTGSHSPLHF.

V is TRBV6-1 and J is TRBJ1-6, with D unclear. The V and J ends lost 0 bases and 9 bases respectively, with 15 bases between them. Germline V gives CDR1 MNHNS, CDR2 SASEGT. The CDR3 has 16 amino acids. CDR3 sequence (DNA): TGTGCCAGCAGTGAAGCGGCGACCCCAACGGGTTCACCCCTCCACTTT. Its protein product is CASSEAATPTGSPLHF.

The chain joins TRBV5-1 to TRBJ2-7; unclear D gene. Between the trimmed V and J ends, which lost 5 bases and 2 bases, there was a span of 14 bases. Germline-derived CDR1 and CDR2 are SGHRS and YFSETQ. The CDR3 runs to 14 residues. The CDR3 loop reads CASSRQRRTYEQYF. As DNA, the CDR3 is TGCGCCAGCAGTAGGCAGCGAAGGACCTACGAGCAGTACTTC. Supplemented by reference TRBV5-1 and TRBJ2-7, the full variable domain reads KAGVTQTPRYLIKTRGQQVTLSCSPISGHRSVSWYQQTPGQGLQFLFEYFSETQRNKGNFPGRFSGRQFSNSRSEMNVSTLELGDSALYLCASSRQRRTYEQYFGPGTRLTVT.

The chain uses TRBV10-3 and TRBJ1-2, with D possibly matching TRBD1 (6 bases). Germline lookup yields CDR1 ENHRY and CDR2 SYGVKD. V lost 3 bases and J lost 4, with 15 bases in between. CDR3 size: 15 residues. This CDR3 reads CAISEPGHNFYGYTF. As DNA, the CDR3 is TGTGCCATCAGTGAACCGGGACACAATTTCTATGGCTACACCTTC.

The chain uses TRBV11-3 and TRBJ1-2, with a weak D call TRBD1 (5 bases). Trimming left V 5 bases short and J 4 bases short, with 11 bases between. The CDR3 consists of 13 residues. Germline CDR1 SGHNT, CDR2 YENEEA. CDR3 region: CASSDSISYGYTF. CDR3 bases: TGTGCCAGCAGCGACAGTATCAGCTATGGCTACACCTTC.

J is TRBJ2-1 and V is TRBV10-3; TRBD2 agrees at 8 bases. The CDR3 totals 15 residues. V shed 8 bases, J shed 6 bases, and the junction held 12 bases outside the gene matches. Germline CDR1 reads ENHRY; CDR2 reads SYGVKD. The CDR3 is CAIGVSGGASNEQFF. The CDR3 coding sequence is TGTGCCATCGGTGTTTCGGGGGGGGCCTCCAATGAGCAGTTCTTC.

This sequence joins TRBV5-4 and TRBJ1-4; TRBD1 agrees at 7 bases. The V segment lost 4 bases and the J segment 10 bases; nucleotides outside the gene matches: 13. There are 15 residues in the CDR3. Germline CDR1 SGHNT, CDR2 YYREEE (reference sequence). The CDR3: CASSPGQDIMTKLFF. CDR3 coding DNA: TGTGCCAGCAGCCCAGGACAGGACATAATGACAAAACTGTTTTTT.